Here is one TCR beta chain with its context. The antigen is not known. The data are from a study of tumor-infiltrating lymphocytes in primary liver carcinoma. The overall study: The study enrolled male and female patients aged 30 to 69 years.

Both RNA and DNA were isolated together from about 19-30 mg of bulk tissue that had not been sorted. The study found over 75% viable tumor cells in every tumor sample. Study observations and caveats: There were only about 8-24% of top clones found in all five tumor regions. Whereas tumor region pairs overlapped more, tumor-adjacent and tumor-blood pairs overlapped less.

With 500 ng total RNA as template and a constant-region primer, TCR beta cDNA was made. Investigators got TCR beta libraries out of three nested multiplex PCR rounds, done with slightly modified ARM-PCR. Amplification in the first two PCR rounds was performed using TRBV1-TRBV30 forward primers and a C-beta reverse primer for 10 cycles each. One entry per CDR3 protein results from TCRdb running MiXCR on the multiplex PCR reads. The repertoire holds 70,000 to 75,000 distinct CDR3 sequences, 60% to 75% seen once, with approximately 30% in the top ten. CDR1 is MDHEN and CDR2 is SYDVKM in the germline V gene. CDR3 length: 13 residues. V lost 8 bases to trimming and J lost 18 bases, with 23 bases between them.

J is TRBJ1-6 and V is TRBV28; possibly TRBD1 for D (5 bases). The sequencing input was liver tumor tissue from sampling region 4. Subset: tumor region T4, right-lateral pole. The receptor comes from a man in his forties with primary liver carcinoma and hepatitis B virus infection. CDR3 loop: CASEGSYNSRPHF. Here the CDR3 DNA reads TGTGCCAGCGAGGGGTCTTATAATTCACGCCCCCACTTT.